This TCR beta chain was found in a study of CD8 T cells in ankylosing spondylitis. Study observations and caveats: Past studies reported some motif variants in reactive arthritis synovial fluid and blood. What seemed typical of ankylosing spondylitis blood was a TCR beta motif built from about 8 highly homologous variants.

TCRdb itself ran the 5' RACE reads through MiXCR, one entry per CDR3 protein. The table records more than 650,000 distinct CDR3 sequences, roughly 10% of them present only once. Note on this clonotype: As yet, its antigen is unknown.

Germline trimming cut 11 bases from V and 5 bases from J; bases unmatched to any gene: 10. Germline V CDR1 and CDR2: SGHNT, YENEEA. The CDR3 has 15 residues. The sample comprised blood, either unsorted or a sorted T cell fraction (not recorded which). This receptor was obtained from a male donor with ankylosing spondylitis. The genes are TRBV11-3 and TRBJ2-5; 14 bases fit TRBD2. The CDR3 reads CAAWGLAGEGETQYF. For the CDR3, the DNA is TGTGCCGCTTGGGGACTAGCGGGAGAGGGGGAGACCCAGTACTTC.